This passage covers 25 T cell receptor beta chains from one sample sequenced in a study of cytomegalovirus exposure and HLA in healthy donors. Vbeta (60) and Jbeta (13) primers were used in the PCR. Clones were read by immunoSEQ multiplex PCR, and TCRdb kept only the in-frame ones, dropping some. The sample lists about 120,000 clones; 75% to 90% were seen once. The specimen was PBMCs. The receptor source for this set is a female donor in good health and CMV-seropositive.

The chain couples TRBV7-7 to TRBJ2-5; possible D gene TRBD1, 5 bases. The CDR3 has 14 amino acids. Trimming removed 1 base from V and 5 bases from J, with 11 bases in between. Germline V gene lookup returns CDR1 SSHAT and CDR2 FNYEAQ (reference sequence). CDR3 coding DNA: TGTGCCAGCAGCTTAGAGCGACAGAGCGAGACCCAGTACTTC. It translates to CASSLERQSETQYF.

The V call is TRBV27, the J call TRBJ2-2; TRBD1 matches at 8 bases. CDR3 length: 15 amino acids. The germline V gene encodes CDR1 MNHEY and CDR2 SMNVEV (reference sequence). The V segment lost 5 bases and the J segment 2 bases; nucleotides outside the gene matches: 4. The CDR3 loop reads CASSTTGVNTGELFF. The DNA for the CDR3 is TGTGCCAGCAGTACGACAGGGGTCAACACCGGGGAGCTGTTTTTT.

The genes are TRBV25-1 and TRBJ2-7; D is unclear. Germline V gene lookup returns CDR1 MGHDK and CDR2 SYGVNS. V was shortened by 5 bases and J by 7 bases, with 12 bases between the two germline ends. This CDR3 spans 12 amino acids. The DNA for the CDR3 is TGTGCCAGCAGTCTGACGGGTTGGGAGCAGTACTTC. Its translation is CASSLTGWEQYF.

The chain employs TRBV5-6 and TRBJ2-7; D is undetermined. Per the germline V gene, CDR1 is SGHDT and CDR2 is YYEEEE. Trimming cost V 0 bases and J 1 base, with 8 bases left between them. The CDR3 has 14 residues. DNA for the CDR3: TGTGCCAGCAGCTTGGGGGTCGGGTCCTACGAGCAGTACTTC. Protein sequence: CASSLGVGSYEQYF. Filled out from reference TRBV5-6 and TRBJ2-7, the complete variable domain reads DAGVTQSPTHLIKTRGQQVTLRCSPKSGHDTVSWYQQALGQGPQFIFQYYEEEERQRGNFPDRFSGHQFPNYSSELNVNALLLGDSALYLCASSLGVGSYEQYFGPGTRLTVT.

This clone was seen a handful of times. The chain links TRBV28 to TRBJ1-4; 8 bases are a match to TRBD1. Germline V gene data show CDR1 as MDHEN and CDR2 as SYDVKM. This CDR3 comprises 14 residues. J lost 8 bases, V lost 5 bases, and 7 bases had no gene match. The CDR3 DNA sequence: TGTGCCAGCAGTAGTGCAGGGGGCGAAGAAAAACTGTTTTTT. Its translation: CASSSAGGEEKLFF.

The genes are TRBV28 and TRBJ2-1; 9 bases fit TRBD2. V was pared by 7 bases and J by 8 bases, with 12 bases of the junction left unmatched. Germline CDR1 reads MDHEN; CDR2 reads SYDVKM. CDR3 size: 15 residues. The CDR3 bases are TGTGCCAGCACCTTGGGCGGGGGGGTAGGTTATGAGCAGTTCTTC. Amino acids: CASTLGGGVGYEQFF.

The chain carries TRBV6-1 and TRBJ1-2; TRBD1 aligns across 10 bases. The germline CDR1 and CDR2 sequences are MNHNS and SASEGT. The CDR3 is 16 residues long. The V and J ends lost 4 bases and 2 bases, in that order; junction bases with no gene match: 7. CDR3 protein: CASSADRGRSNYGYTF. CDR3 bases: TGTGCCAGCAGTGCCGACAGGGGGCGCTCGAACTATGGCTACACCTTC.

This clone was counted once. The V and J genes are TRBV5-8 and TRBJ2-4, with TRBD2 matching over 12 bases. Germline-derived CDR1 and CDR2 are SGHTS and YDEGEE. V shed 2 bases and J 0 bases; nucleotides not matched to a gene: 9. The CDR3 runs to 19 residues. The CDR3 sequence is CASSLSSGGAPRAKNIQYF. The CDR3 DNA sequence: TGTGCCAGCAGCTTATCTAGCGGGGGGGCCCCTAGAGCCAAAAACATTCAGTACTTC. Complete variable domain (other parts from reference TRBV5-8 and TRBJ2-4): EAGVTQSPTHLIKTRGQQATLRCSPISGHTSVYWYQQALGLGLQFLLWYDEGEERNRGNFPPRFSGRQFPNYSSELNVNALELEDSALYLCASSLSSGGAPRAKNIQYFGAGTRLSVL.

This clone was seen just once. The chain is built from TRBV28 and TRBJ1-6, with 7 bases that match TRBD1. J lost 6 bases, V lost 3 bases, and 2 bases had no gene match. The CDR3 loop spans 14 amino acids. Germline CDR1 MDHEN, CDR2 SYDVKM. CDR3 sequence (DNA): TGTGCCAGCAGTTTGACAGGGCCTAATTCACCCCTCCACTTT. Protein sequence: CASSLTGPNSPLHF.

V is TRBV2 and J is TRBJ2-7; the D is unclear. Deletions cut 8 bases from V and 7 bases from J, with 18 bases between. The CDR3 consists of 13 residues. CDR1 is SNHLY, CDR2 FYNNEI, per germline. Written as DNA, the CDR3 is TGTGCCAGCGATATCAGGAACCGCCGTGAGCAGTACTTC. Its translation is CASDIRNRREQYF.

The chain links TRBV5-4 to TRBJ1-4; D may be TRBD1 (6 bases). CDR1 SGHNT and CDR2 YYREEE come from the germline V gene (reference sequence). The V end lost 4 bases, the J end lost 4 bases, and 14 bases lay between the germline ends. The CDR3 extends over 15 amino acids. CDR3 in DNA: TGTGCCAGCAGCGCAACAGGGAATCTTAATGAAAAACTGTTTTTT. Translating it yields CASSATGNLNEKLFF.

CDR3 region: CASSPGGSNQPQHF. The CDR3 region has the DNA TGTGCCAGCAGTCCAGGGGGTAGCAATCAGCCCCAGCATTTT. The chain employs TRBV6-5 and TRBJ1-5; TRBD1 matches at 7 bases. V lost 5 bases and J lost 0; bases outside the gene matches: 1. The CDR3 is made up of 14 amino acids. The germline gives CDR1 MNHEY, CDR2 SVGAGI.

The chain combines TRBV2 with TRBJ2-5; D is undetermined. The CDR3 is 14 residues long. Trimming pared 5 bases from V and 4 bases from J, leaving 14 bases between. In germline, CDR1 is SNHLY, CDR2 FYNNEI. CDR3 region: CASSTTPLGETQYF. The CDR3 region has the DNA TGTGCCAGCAGTACTACACCCCTGGGAGAGACCCAGTACTTC.

The CDR3 is CASSLNGGLAGSYNEQFF. In DNA, the CDR3 is TGCGCCAGCAGCCTAAACGGTGGACTAGCCGGCTCCTACAATGAGCAGTTCTTC. This sequence joins TRBV5-1 and TRBJ2-1; TRBD2 matches 8 bases. Germline loops: CDR1 SGHRS, CDR2 YFSETQ. The length of the CDR3 is 18 residues. V gave up 4 bases and J gave up 0 bases; unmatched junction bases: 12.

Worth noting for this clone: One junction end disagrees with the germline gene, perhaps due to a read error. The CDR3 region is CSSSSDRGTNTEAFF. CDR3 DNA: TGTTCCAGCAGCTCAGACAGGGGGACGAACACTGAAGCTTTCTTT. The chain couples TRBV7-9 to TRBJ1-1; 9 bases are a match to TRBD1. Germline V gives CDR1 SEHNR, CDR2 FQNEAQ (reference sequence). The CDR3 totals 15 residues.

J is TRBJ1-5 and V is TRBV19, with 8 bases lining up with TRBD1. J lost 4 bases, V lost 2 bases, and 1 base had no gene match. The CDR3 is 14 amino acids. The germline V gene has CDR1 LNHDA and CDR2 SQIVND (reference sequence). CDR3 residues: CASSIWTGNQPQHF. The CDR3 nucleotides read TGTGCCAGTAGTATATGGACAGGGAATCAGCCCCAGCATTTT.

This clone was seen just once. Other DNA sequences within the sample encode an identical CDR3. The V call is TRBV7-2, the J call TRBJ2-5, with 7 bases aligning to TRBD2. Germline values: CDR1 SGHTA, CDR2 FQGNSA. J was trimmed by 4 bases and V by 1 base; bases with no gene match: 6. The CDR3 contains 15 residues. CDR3 amino acids: CASSLESSGGETQYF. Written as DNA, the CDR3 is TGTGCCAGCAGCTTAGAGAGCTCGGGGGGAGAGACCCAGTACTTC.

The chain joins TRBV5-8 to TRBJ1-2; D is ambiguous. Germline CDR1 reads SGHTS; CDR2 reads YDEGEE. The CDR3 runs 11 residues. Trimming took 4 bases from V and 4 from J, leaving 5 bases between them. In nucleotides, the CDR3 is TGTGCCAGCAGCCCCAGCTATGGCTACACCTTC. Protein product: CASSPSYGYTF.

V and J are TRBV6-1 and TRBJ1-1; TRBD1 is a possible D gene (6 bases). Germline lookup yields CDR1 MNHNS and CDR2 SASEGT. This CDR3 contains 14 residues. The V end lost 0 bases, the J end lost 6 bases, and 11 bases lay between the germline ends. The CDR3 DNA reads TGTGCCAGCAGTGAAGCTTGGGGGGGCTCTGAAGCTTTCTTT. Protein sequence: CASSEAWGGSEAFF.

This chain links TRBV2 with TRBJ1-2, with D perhaps TRBD1 (6 bases). The CDR3 consists of 14 residues. The germline V gene encodes CDR1 SNHLY and CDR2 FYNNEI. With 5 bases removed from V and 1 base from J, the gap between germline ends came to 11 bases. CDR3 DNA: TGTGCCAGCAGTTCCGACAGGCGTAACTATGGCTACACCTTC. Protein sequence: CASSSDRRNYGYTF.

The J gene is TRBJ1-1, the V gene TRBV6-6, with D tentatively TRBD1 (6 bases). The V and J ends lost 6 bases and 4 bases respectively, with 9 bases between them. The germline V gene encodes CDR1 MNHNY and CDR2 SVGAGI (reference sequence). The CDR3 extends over 12 amino acids. Here the CDR3 reads CASSLQGTEAFF. The CDR3 nucleotides are TGTGCCAGCAGCTTACAGGGCACTGAAGCTTTCTTT.

This clone was observed many times. The chain couples TRBV7-2 to TRBJ2-1, with a weak D call TRBD2 (7 bases). Germline CDR1 SGHTA, CDR2 FQGNSA. Trimming removed 2 bases from V and 2 bases from J, with 13 bases in between. This CDR3 is 16 amino acids long. CDR3 coding DNA: TGTGCCAGCAGCTTACGGCGGGGGCTAACCTACAATGAGCAGTTCTTC. Its translation is CASSLRRGLTYNEQFF.

This clone showed up just a few times. Distinct nucleotide sequences in the sample also encode this CDR3. The V gene is TRBV7-2, the J gene TRBJ1-1, with a weak D call TRBD1 (5 bases). V lost 2 bases to trimming and J lost 1 base, with 8 bases between them. This CDR3 has 14 amino acids. In germline, CDR1 is SGHTA, CDR2 FQGNSA. This CDR3 reads CASSLQGRNTEAFF. Here the CDR3 DNA reads TGTGCCAGCAGCTTACAGGGTCGGAACACTGAAGCTTTCTTT.

The CDR3 reads CASSYGAFSGNTIYF. As DNA, the CDR3 is TGTGCCAGCAGTTACGGGGCCTTCTCTGGAAACACCATATATTTT. V and J are TRBV6-6 and TRBJ1-3; TRBD1 might be the D (5 bases). Germline assignment: CDR1 MNHNY and CDR2 SVGAGI (reference sequence). V was clipped by 2 bases and J by 0 bases, with 8 bases between them. This CDR3 region has 15 residues.

The CDR3 loop reads CASSLTGTGITGELFF. Written as DNA, the CDR3 is TGTGCCAGTAGTCTGACCGGGACAGGGATAACCGGGGAGCTGTTTTTT. The V and J genes are TRBV19 and TRBJ2-2; 9 bases line up with TRBD1. Germline lookup yields CDR1 LNHDA and CDR2 SQIVND (reference sequence). This CDR3 is built from 16 residues. Trimming took 5 bases from V and 5 from J; bases not matched to a gene: 9. The full variable domain, rest sourced from reference TRBV19 and TRBJ2-2, is DGGITQSPKYLFRKEGQNVTLSCEQNLNHDAMYWYRQDPGQGLRLIYYSQIVNDFQKGDIAEGYSVSREKKESFPLTVTSAQKNPTAFYLCASSLTGTGITGELFFGEGSRLTVL.